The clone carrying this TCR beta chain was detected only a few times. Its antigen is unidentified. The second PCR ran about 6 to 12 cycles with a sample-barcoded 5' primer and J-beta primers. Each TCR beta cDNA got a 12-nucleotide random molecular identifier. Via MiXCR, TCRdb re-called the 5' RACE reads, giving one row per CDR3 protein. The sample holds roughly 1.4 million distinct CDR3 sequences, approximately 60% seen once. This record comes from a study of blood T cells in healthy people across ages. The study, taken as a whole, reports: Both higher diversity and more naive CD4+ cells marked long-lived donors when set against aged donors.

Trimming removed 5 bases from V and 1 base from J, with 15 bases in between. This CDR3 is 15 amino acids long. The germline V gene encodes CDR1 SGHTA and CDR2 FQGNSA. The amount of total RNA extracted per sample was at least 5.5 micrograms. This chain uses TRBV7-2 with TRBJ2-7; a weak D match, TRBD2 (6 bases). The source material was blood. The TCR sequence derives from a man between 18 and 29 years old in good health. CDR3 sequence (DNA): TGTGCCAGCAGCCTCATACGGGACTCATCCTACGAGCAGTACTTC. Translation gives CASSLIRDSSYEQYF.